These T cell receptor beta chains were read from a single sample in a study of OX40 agonist ivuxolimab in advanced cancers. This table comes from immunoSEQ multiplex PCR, and its TCRdb copy is limited to in-frame clones, with some not included. The sample has approximately 11,000 clones, roughly four fifths seen once. The sample was CD4+ or CD8+ T cells sorted from blood, taken in a trial of the OX40 agonist ivuxolimab. The receptors were gathered from an adult with an advanced solid tumor such as melanoma, head and neck, liver or kidney cancer. CDR3s include the opening cysteine and the closing phenylalanine or tryptophan. A D gene is named only where the DNA matches it firmly. Clone size is not always given. Where it is, it says once, few, many or a class for expanded clones.

V gene	D gene	clone size	J gene	CDR3 DNA	CDR3 protein
TRBV6-6	.	.	TRBJ2-1	TGTGCCAGCAGTTACTCGACCTGGGATGAGCAGTTCTTC	CASSYSTWDEQFF
TRBV7-3	TRBD1	.	TRBJ2-7	TGTGCCAGCAGCGCCTCACCAGGGGGCGGAAACGAGCAGTACTTC	CASSASPGGGNEQYF
TRBV28	.	.	TRBJ1-6	TGTGCCAGCAGTTTAGGGCAGGGGTATCGGTCACCCCTCCACTTT	CASSLGQGYRSPLHF
TRBV7-6	TRBD1	.	TRBJ2-7	TGTGCCAGCAGCTTAAGACCGGGACAGGACTACGAGCAGTACTTC	CASSLRPGQDYEQYF
TRBV5-6	.	once	TRBJ2-3	TGTGCCAGCATTTCAGATACGCAGTATTTT	CASISDTQYF
TRBV5-1	TRBD2	.	TRBJ2-1	TGCGCCATAAGGGAGGGGAAGAATGAGCAGTTCTTC	CAIREGKNEQFF
TRBV29-1	TRBD1	.	TRBJ2-1	TGCAGCGTTGAGGTCAGGGGGCTCAGGATTTCCTCCTACAATGAGCAGTTCTTC	CSVEVRGLRISSYNEQFF
TRBV2	.	.	TRBJ2-2	TGTGCCAGCAGTGACAGGGCGAACACCGGGGAGCTGTTTTTT	CASSDRANTGELFF
TRBV19	TRBD2	.	TRBJ2-1	TGTGCCAGTAGATTAGCGGGAGGTCTCTACAATGAGCAGTTCTTC	CASRLAGGLYNEQFF
TRBV19	.	.	TRBJ2-1	TGTGCCAGTAGTATATGGGGGGTGAAAAACAATGAGCAGTTCTTC	CASSIWGVKNNEQFF